This T cell receptor (beta chain) is from a study of control samples from healthy donors and cancer patients (dated by TCRdb to 2019 to 2021). About this clone itself: Its binding antigen is unknown. No per-base quality is available; no much larger clone lies one base away.

CDR3 length: 14 amino acids, cysteine to phenylalanine. Of all the DNA, just the CDR3 is kept, 42 bases in frame from base 1. V is pared back by 7 bases and J by 5 bases, with 15 bases lying between the germline termini. The germline V gene supplies CDR1 SNHLY and CDR2 FYNNEI. The library was generated by the immunoSEQ multiplex PCR assay. In TCRdb, the immuneACCESS table is reduced to in-frame sequences with V and J assigned. These tables do not hold every clone; where another copy was compared, an unresolved V gene accounts for under half, and the others remain unexplained. In all, the sample holds around 100,000 clones, and roughly 88% of those were seen once. 13% to 15% of the sample lies in the top ten.

This TCR derives from a man aged 25 to 45 in good health. Sequencing was done on a sample of blood. The chain was built from TRBV2 and TRBJ2-1, with TRBD1 as a weak D call on 5 bases. The CDR3 amino acid sequence is: CASIHQGTNNEQFF. The nucleotide sequence is TGTGCCAGCATTCATCAGGGTACAAACAATGAGCAGTTCTTC.